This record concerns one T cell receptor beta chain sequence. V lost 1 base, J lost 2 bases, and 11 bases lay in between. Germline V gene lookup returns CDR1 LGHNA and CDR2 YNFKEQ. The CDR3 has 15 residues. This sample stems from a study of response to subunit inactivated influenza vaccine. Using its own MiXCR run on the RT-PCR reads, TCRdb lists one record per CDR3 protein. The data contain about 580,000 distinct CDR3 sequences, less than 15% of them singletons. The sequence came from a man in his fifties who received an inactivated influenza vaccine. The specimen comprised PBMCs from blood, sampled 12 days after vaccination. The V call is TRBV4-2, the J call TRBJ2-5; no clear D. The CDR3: CASSQVSGWQETQYF. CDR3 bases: TGTGCCAGCAGCCAAGTTTCAGGCTGGCAAGAGACCCAGTACTTC.